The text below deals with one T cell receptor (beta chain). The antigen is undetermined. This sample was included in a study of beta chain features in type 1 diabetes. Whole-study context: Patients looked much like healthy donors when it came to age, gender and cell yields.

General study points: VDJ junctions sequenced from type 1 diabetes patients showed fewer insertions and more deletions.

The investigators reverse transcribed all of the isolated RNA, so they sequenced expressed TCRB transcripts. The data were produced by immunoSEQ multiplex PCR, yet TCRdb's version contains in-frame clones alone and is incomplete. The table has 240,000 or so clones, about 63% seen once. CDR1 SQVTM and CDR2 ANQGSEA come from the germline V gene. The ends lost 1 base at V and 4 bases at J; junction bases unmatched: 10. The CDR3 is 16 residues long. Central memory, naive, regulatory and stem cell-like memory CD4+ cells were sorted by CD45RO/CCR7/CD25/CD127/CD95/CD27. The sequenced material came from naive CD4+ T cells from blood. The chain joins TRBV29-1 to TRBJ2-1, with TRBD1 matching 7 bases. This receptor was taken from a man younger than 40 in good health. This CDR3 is CSVEGRQGSPYNEQFF. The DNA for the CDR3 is TGCAGCGTTGAAGGAAGACAGGGATCCCCATACAATGAGCAGTTCTTC.